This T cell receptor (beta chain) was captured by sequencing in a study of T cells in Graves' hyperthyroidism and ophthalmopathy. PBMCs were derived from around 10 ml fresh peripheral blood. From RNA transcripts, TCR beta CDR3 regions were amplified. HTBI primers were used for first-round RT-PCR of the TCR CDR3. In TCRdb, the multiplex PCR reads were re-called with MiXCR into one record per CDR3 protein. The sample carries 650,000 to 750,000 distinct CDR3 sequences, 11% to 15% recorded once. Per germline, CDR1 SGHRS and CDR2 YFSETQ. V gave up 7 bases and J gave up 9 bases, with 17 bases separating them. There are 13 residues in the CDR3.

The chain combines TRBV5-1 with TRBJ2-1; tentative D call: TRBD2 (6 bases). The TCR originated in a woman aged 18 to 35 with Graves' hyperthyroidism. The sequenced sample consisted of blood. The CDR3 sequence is CASRTTREFEQFF. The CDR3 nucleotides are TGCGCCAGCCGGACAACCCGGGAGTTTGAGCAGTTCTTC.